This record concerns one T cell receptor beta chain sequence. The sample belongs to a study of blood T cell repertoires in COVID-19. In the authors' workflow: Amplification of reference gene primers was used by the study to estimate nucleated cell counts. Sequencing was performed with immunoSEQ multiplex PCR; in TCRdb, only in-frame clones are kept and a portion is missing. V and J calls and clone size are those listed in that table; D and trimming were worked out from the DNA. The sample holds a few hundred thousand clones, 86% seen once. Participant reports of clinical history set cohort assignment. Sequenced sample: PBMCs or T cells enriched from blood (not recorded which). The origin of this receptor is a woman between 18 and 29 years old who had recovered from COVID-19.

The CDR3 nucleotides are TGCGCCAGCAGCCAAGGTTATAATGAAAAACTGTTTTTT. Translating it yields CASSQGYNEKLFF. The rearrangement uses TRBV4-1 and TRBJ1-4; D remains ambiguous. This CDR3 is built from 13 residues. The ends were cut back, 1 base at V and 4 bases at J, with 4 bases in the middle. The V gene's germline CDR1 is MGHRA and CDR2 YSYEKL.